The next 27 T cell receptor beta chains were all read from a single sample in a study of T cell repertoires in cytomegalovirus infection (dated by TCRdb to between 2019 and 2020). No antigen has been assigned to these receptors. The data were produced on an Illumina HiSeq 1500. Using fastp at Q25 and MiXCR, TCRdb reprocessed the public reads and kept productive beta chains. Records with the same CDR3 protein are collapsed into one entry carrying the most frequent genes and DNA. This sample gives 750,000 to 900,000 distinct CDR3 sequences in total; 25% to 30% of them show up just once. The ten biggest clones cover around 13% of the sample. The treatment or condition label here, explained by the study, means: in vitro stimulation with specific CMV peptide epitopes to enrich CMV-specific T cells. Here the sequenced sample was cultured CD8+ T cells from PBMCs, taken from culture after CMV antigen stimulation. The receptors were sampled from a human donor in good health (CMV status not recorded). Some clones in this sample may be carry-over from other donors' samples.

This clonotype was seen a few times. The chain uses TRBV14 and TRBJ2-3; 9 positions agree with TRBD1. The ends lost 4 bases at V and 3 bases at J; junction bases unmatched: 5. This CDR3 comprises 15 residues. CDR1 and CDR2 from the germline V gene are SGHDN and FVKESK. The CDR3 DNA is TGTGCCAGCAGCCGTACAGGGGGCTGGACAGATACGCAGTATTTT. Amino acids: CASSRTGGWTDTQYF.

CDR3 DNA: TGTGCCAGCAGTGGGCCGGGACAGGGAAATGAGGAAGCCAAAAACATTCAGTACTTC. As protein: CASSGPGQGNEEAKNIQYF. The genes are TRBV7-3 and TRBJ2-4; TRBD1 matches at 9 bases. Germline V gene data show CDR1 as SGHTA and CDR2 as FQGTGA. The trim removed 6 bases at V and 0 bases at J, leaving 15 bases unmatched. The CDR3 has 19 residues.

The chain employs TRBV3-1 and TRBJ2-1; 9 bases are a match to TRBD2. The length of the CDR3 is 18 residues. V shed 0 bases, J shed 4 bases, and the junction held 10 bases outside the gene matches. Germline V gives CDR1 LGHDT, CDR2 YNNKEL (reference sequence). CDR3 in amino acids: CASSQDLRGGRSYNEQFF. DNA for the CDR3: TGTGCCAGCAGCCAAGATCTGCGGGGGGGCCGGTCGTACAATGAGCAGTTCTTC.

This clonotype showed up just a few times. The rearrangement joins TRBV2 to TRBJ2-1, with 9 bases matching TRBD2. The trim removed 1 base at V and 2 bases at J, leaving 3 bases unmatched. Germline lookup yields CDR1 SNHLY and CDR2 FYNNEI. The CDR3 runs 16 residues. The DNA of the CDR3 is TGTGCCAGCAGTGAAGGATCTAGCGGGGCCTACAATGAGCAGTTCTTC. Its protein is CASSEGSSGAYNEQFF.

This chain connects TRBV6-1 to TRBJ2-2, with D uncertain. In germline, CDR1 is MNHNS, CDR2 SASEGT. The CDR3 totals 12 residues. Trimming removed 11 bases from V and 2 bases from J, with 9 bases in between. The CDR3 sequence is CAAEGNTGELFF. The DNA of the CDR3 is TGTGCCGCGGAAGGAAACACCGGGGAGCTGTTTTTT.

This clonotype was picked up many times. The rearrangement links TRBV7-8 to TRBJ2-1; the match to TRBD1 covers 7 bases. Trimming at V came to 5 bases and at J to 4 bases, leaving 8 bases not matched to a gene. Germline loops: CDR1 SGHVS, CDR2 FQNEAQ. This CDR3 has 15 amino acids. CDR3: CASSPRQGPYNEQFF. Written as DNA, the CDR3 is TGTGCCAGCAGCCCCCGACAGGGCCCTTACAATGAGCAGTTCTTC.

This clonotype has only a few counts. The rearrangement joins TRBV7-2 to TRBJ1-3; perhaps TRBD1 as D (6 bases). V shed 5 bases and J shed 9 bases, with 14 bases lying between them. CDR3 size: 13 residues. Germline CDR1 SGHTA, CDR2 FQGNSA. CDR3 region: CASSETGYGTIYF. In DNA form, the CDR3 reads TGTGCCAGCAGCGAAACAGGGTACGGCACCATATATTTT.

The V and J genes are TRBV10-2 and TRBJ1-4; weak D call: TRBD1 (5 bases). Germline CDR1 is WSHSY and CDR2 is SAAADI. This CDR3 is built from 15 residues. The ends were cut back, 1 base at V and 1 base at J, with 7 bases in the middle. The CDR3 nucleotides are TGCGCCAGCAGTGAGTTTCAGGGAACTAATGAAAAACTGTTTTTT. Protein sequence: CASSEFQGTNEKLFF.

J is TRBJ2-5 and V is TRBV15; D not resolved. Germline V CDR1 and CDR2: LNHNV, YYDKDF (reference sequence). The CDR3 has 18 residues. The V end was cut by 3 bases, the J end by 1 base, with 21 bases between. CDR3 nucleotides: TGTGCCACCAGCAGGGGTGAGGTGGCGCATCCTCCCCAAGAGACCCAGTACTTC. Its protein is CATSRGEVAHPPQETQYF.

The chain's CDR3 is CASRDARSYNEQFF. The CDR3 bases are TGTGCCAGTCGGGACGCTCGTTCCTACAATGAGCAGTTCTTC. This chain uses TRBV19 with TRBJ2-1, with D perhaps assigned TRBD1 or TRBD2 (5 bases each). The V end lost 8 bases, the J end lost 1 base, and 12 bases lay between the germline ends. Germline V gene data show CDR1 as LNHDA and CDR2 as SQIVND (reference sequence). The CDR3 spans 14 residues.

On this clonotype: The junction and the germline gene differ at one end; a read error may be behind it. The genes are TRBV12-5 and TRBJ2-3; D is perhaps TRBD1 or TRBD2 (6 bases each). CDR1 and CDR2 from the germline V gene are LGHNT and FRNRAP. This CDR3 is built from 15 residues. The CDR3 region is CATGRGDSSTDTQYF. CDR3 nucleotide sequence: TGTGCTACTGGTAGGGGGGATTCTAGCACAGATACGCAGTATTTT. Full variable domain (outside the CDR3, taken from reference TRBV12-5 and TRBJ2-3): DARVTQTPRHKVTEMGQEVTMRCQPILGHNTVFWYRQTMMQGLELLAYFRNRAPLDDSGMPKDRFSAEMPDATLATLKIQPSEPRDSAVYFCATGRGDSSTDTQYFGPGTRLTVL.

V is TRBV6-1 and J is TRBJ1-1, with D perhaps TRBD1 (5 bases). CDR3 length: 13 amino acids. The ends were cut back, 7 bases at V and 5 bases at J, with 14 bases in the middle. Germline V gene sequence: CDR1 MNHNS, CDR2 SASEGT. The CDR3: CASIAGGWTEAFF. CDR3 sequence (DNA): TGTGCCAGCATCGCGGGGGGGTGGACTGAAGCTTTCTTT.

This clonotype was seen many times. This rearrangement joins TRBV27 to TRBJ1-5; no reliable D call. Germline CDR1 MNHEY, CDR2 SMNVEV (reference sequence). The CDR3 runs to 13 residues. V lost 8 bases and J 0 bases, leaving 8 bases between the germline ends. The CDR3 spells CASRPNSNQPQHF. DNA for the CDR3: TGTGCCAGCCGCCCAAATAGCAATCAGCCCCAGCATTTT.

The sample holds a few counts of this clonotype. The V gene is TRBV4-3, the J gene TRBJ1-1; tentatively, D is TRBD1 (6 bases). CDR1 and CDR2 from the germline V gene are LGHNA and YSLEER. The CDR3 consists of 13 residues. Trimming cost V 3 bases and J 10 bases, with 15 bases left between them. The CDR3 region has the DNA TGCGCCAGCAGCCAGAACAGGGCCCGGGGAGCTTTCTTT. Its translation is CASSQNRARGAFF.

Many counts were recorded for this clonotype. This chain connects TRBV5-1 to TRBJ2-7; D perhaps matches TRBD1 (6 bases). Trimming stripped 2 bases from V and 4 bases from J, with 19 bases between. The CDR3 loop spans 16 amino acids. Germline loops: CDR1 SGHRS, CDR2 YFSETQ. The CDR3 protein is CASSFLGTKNRYEQYF. The CDR3 DNA sequence: TGCGCCAGCAGCTTCCTCGGGACAAAGAATAGGTACGAGCAGTACTTC.

This rearrangement joins TRBV28 to TRBJ2-7; 13 bases are shared with TRBD2. This CDR3 comprises 19 residues. CDR1 MDHEN and CDR2 SYDVKM come from the germline V gene. Trimming took 0 bases from V and 7 from J; bases not matched to a gene: 15. As DNA, the CDR3 is TGTGCCAGCAGTTTATGCATCCCCTGGACTAGCGGGGGTGGTGGGGAGCAGTACGTC. This translates into CASSLCIPWTSGGGGEQYV.

This clonotype came up many times. The V gene is TRBV7-8, the J gene TRBJ1-5, with TRBD1 matching over 9 bases. This CDR3 is built from 15 residues. Germline values: CDR1 SGHVS, CDR2 FQNEAQ. The ends lost 6 bases at V and 0 bases at J; junction bases unmatched: 3. The CDR3 loop reads CASRPGQGSNQPQHF. CDR3 in DNA: TGTGCCAGCAGGCCGGGACAGGGTAGCAATCAGCCCCAGCATTTT.

This chain links TRBV7-9 with TRBJ1-2; D is ambiguous. V lost 2 bases to trimming and J lost 6 bases, with 10 bases between them. CDR1 is SEHNR and CDR2 is FQNEAQ in the germline V gene (reference sequence). The CDR3 runs to 13 residues. This CDR3 is CASSLKPGDGYTF. The CDR3 nucleotides are TGTGCCAGCAGCTTAAAACCCGGCGATGGCTACACCTTC.

A remark on this clonotype: At one of its ends the junction is not consistent with the germline gene, which may arise from a read error. The V gene is TRBV6-5, the J gene TRBJ1-6; TRBD1 matches 9 bases. CDR3 length: 17 amino acids. CDR1 and CDR2 from the germline V gene are MNHEY and SVGAGI. DNA for the CDR3: TGTGCCAACAGTTACGGGACAGGGTCTCCCCATAATTCACCCCTCCACTTT. It is translated as CANSYGTGSPHNSPLHF.

This clonotype came up a few times. This rearrangement joins TRBV12-3 or TRBV12-4 to TRBJ1-5; possible D gene TRBD1, 5 bases. Trimming shortened V by 3 bases and J by 9 bases, and 18 bases separated the two germline ends. The CDR3 is made up of 15 amino acids. The CDR3 loop reads CASSFLDGALRPQHF. The DNA for the CDR3 is TGTGCCAGCAGTTTTTTGGACGGGGCGTTGAGGCCCCAGCATTTT.

The chain links TRBV19 to TRBJ1-5; D may be TRBD1 (5 bases). The V gene's germline CDR1 is LNHDA and CDR2 SQIVND (reference sequence). The V gene lost 7 bases and the J gene lost 1 base, with 14 bases spanning the gap. CDR3 length: 15 amino acids. The CDR3 nucleotides read TGTGCCAGTATACAGGTTTACGGCAGCAATCAGCCCCAGCATTTT. Its protein product is CASIQVYGSNQPQHF.

V gene TRBV4-1 combines with J gene TRBJ1-1, with unresolved D. The CDR3 runs to 15 residues. Trimming stripped 1 base from V and 4 bases from J, with 13 bases between. Germline CDR1 is MGHRA and CDR2 is YSYEKL. CDR3 protein: CASSQARLASTEAFF. The CDR3 region has the DNA TGCGCCAGCAGCCAAGCTCGATTAGCTTCCACTGAAGCTTTCTTT.

The chain has TRBV7-9 and TRBJ2-5, with D perhaps given as TRBD1 or TRBD2 (6 bases each). Germline V gives CDR1 SEHNR, CDR2 FQNEAQ (reference sequence). The V end lost 1 base, the J end lost 5 bases, and 11 bases lay between the germline ends. The CDR3 has 14 amino acids. The CDR3 protein is CASSLDTGRETQYF. The CDR3 DNA sequence: TGTGCCAGCAGCTTAGACACAGGGAGGGAGACCCAGTACTTC.

The CDR3: CASSRGKGQPQHF. The CDR3 DNA sequence: TGTGCCAGCAGCAGGGGCAAAGGGCAGCCCCAGCATTTT. The chain employs TRBV12-3 or TRBV12-4 and TRBJ1-5, with a possible D match to TRBD1 (6 bases). This CDR3 comprises 13 residues. Trimming left V 6 bases short and J 7 bases short, with 13 bases between.

The chain links TRBV4-2 to TRBJ2-5; TRBD2 agrees at 12 bases. Germline trimming cut 1 base from V and 4 bases from J; bases unmatched to any gene: 7. CDR1 is LGHNA and CDR2 is YNFKEQ in the germline V gene. This CDR3 contains 17 residues. CDR3 in DNA: TGTGCCAGCAGCCAAGGACTAGCGGGGGTTAAAGGAGAGACCCAGTACTTC. Amino acid sequence: CASSQGLAGVKGETQYF.

This clonotype was detected many times. The chain has TRBV7-8 and TRBJ2-6; no clear D. The germline V gene encodes CDR1 SGHVS and CDR2 FQNEAQ. V was trimmed by 10 bases and J by 0 bases, leaving 19 bases between them. The CDR3 is 17 residues long. The CDR3 here is CAIAERNPGSGANVLTF. CDR3 DNA sequence: TGTGCCATCGCAGAGAGGAACCCTGGCTCTGGGGCCAACGTCCTGACTTTC.

Notes on this clonotype: This may arise from a read error, as a much more abundant clone is one base away. The chain joins TRBV10-3 to TRBJ1-1; D ambiguous. Germline CDR1 ENHRY, CDR2 SYGVKD. The length of the CDR3 is 12 residues. The V gene lost 3 bases and the J gene lost 1 base, with 3 bases spanning the gap. The CDR3 sequence is CAISDGNTEAFF. The CDR3 DNA follows: TGTGCCATCAGTGACGGGAACACTGAAGCTTTCTTT.